This TCR beta chain is from a study of T cell changes during pregnancy in multiple sclerosis. The CDR3 loop spans 13 amino acids. Germline CDR1 is KGHSH and CDR2 is LQKENI. V lost 4 bases to trimming and J lost 6 bases, with 10 bases between them. Method: immunoSEQ multiplex PCR; TCRdb's copy keeps in-frame clones and lacks some. The table shows 50,000 to 65,000 clones, with almost 95% occurring only once. The receptor was derived from a female donor with multiple sclerosis, enrolled in a pregnancy study. This chain connects TRBV18 to TRBJ1-5, with D uncertain. The sequencing here drew on peripheral blood, taken in the first trimester of pregnancy. CDR3 DNA: TGTGCCAGCTCACAATCCGCCGGTCAGCCCCAGCATTTT. Its translation: CASSQSAGQPQHF.